What follows are 28 T cell receptor beta chains derived from one specimen sequenced in a study of read filtering for tumor transcriptome and immune sequencing. From 350 to 500 ng of RNA, a library with molecular barcoded alpha/delta and beta/gamma adaptors was made. TCRdb used MiXCR to reprocess the reads, holding one entry per CDR3 protein. Of 94,000 or so distinct CDR3 sequences in the sample, approximately 13% were seen once. The specimen was a population of CD138-negative cells sorted from bone marrow. The receptors shown here come from a donor at least 40 years old with multiple myeloma.

This clonotype came up many times. The chain recombines TRBV5-1 with TRBJ2-7; unclear D gene. This CDR3 contains 12 residues. CDR1 SGHRS and CDR2 YFSETQ come from the germline V gene. Trimming cost V 0 bases and J 7 bases, with 8 bases left between them. CDR3 loop: CASSLEAREQYF. DNA of the CDR3: TGCGCCAGCAGCTTGGAGGCGCGGGAGCAGTACTTC.

At least ten counts were recorded for this clonotype. The rearrangement uses TRBV6-1 and TRBJ2-1; TRBD2 matches at 7 bases. The CDR3 consists of 15 residues. Trimming removed 8 bases from V and 8 bases from J; junction bases left unmatched: 15. Germline assignment: CDR1 MNHNS and CDR2 SASEGT. This chain's CDR3 is CASRPRGGRIDEQFF. The DNA of the CDR3 is TGTGCCAGCCGCCCACGGGGAGGGAGAATTGATGAGCAGTTCTTC.

On this clonotype itself: A much larger clone differs by one base, so this may be a read error. The chain employs TRBV21-1 and TRBJ2-7; the table names TRBD2, a call not compared with the DNA. TRBV21-1 is given as a pseudogene. The CDR3 is 16 amino acids. CDR3 nucleotides: TGTGCCAGCAGCGAAGACCGGAGGACGCCTATTTACGAGCAGTACTTC. Amino acids: CASSEDRRTPIYEQYF.

Concerning this clonotype: A read error may explain this, as a much larger clone is one base away. V and J are TRBV28 and TRBJ2-2; D is unresolved. The germline V gene encodes CDR1 MDHEN and CDR2 SYDVKM. V shed 8 bases and J shed 4 bases, with 8 bases lying between them. The CDR3 is 12 amino acids. CDR3 region: CASFSSTGELFF. The CDR3 DNA reads as TGTGCCAGCTTCTCGAGCACCGGGGAGCTGTTTTTT.

The table lists this clonotype with many counts. The chain uses TRBV5-1 and TRBJ2-2; no clear D gene. The germline CDR1 and CDR2 sequences are SGHRS and YFSETQ. The CDR3 sequence is 15 residues long. The V and J ends lost 0 bases and 3 bases respectively, with 9 bases between them. The CDR3 region has the DNA TGCGCCAGCAGCTTGGTGGCGGCCGACACCGGGGAGCTGTTTTTT. Translated: CASSLVAADTGELFF. Complete variable domain (other parts from reference TRBV5-1 and TRBJ2-2): KAGVTQTPRYLIKTRGQQVTLSCSPISGHRSVSWYQQTPGQGLQFLFEYFSETQRNKGNFPGRFSGRQFSNSRSEMNVSTLELGDSALYLCASSLVAADTGELFFGEGSRLTVL.

This clonotype has a count of ten or more. The chain employs TRBV6-1 and TRBJ2-7, with 9 bases lining up with TRBD2. The CDR3 runs 14 residues. Germline V CDR1 and CDR2: MNHNS, SASEGT. Trimming cost V 3 bases and J 5 bases; bases outside gene matches: 5. DNA for the CDR3: TGTGCCAGCAGTGAGAGCGGGAGGTTCCACGAGCAGTACTTC. It translates to CASSESGRFHEQYF.

Concerning this clonotype: The junction differs from germline at one of its ends, possibly a read error. This chain links TRBV7-8 with TRBJ2-1, with D possibly TRBD1 on 5 matching bases. Germline V gene lookup returns CDR1 SGHVS and CDR2 FQNEAQ. This CDR3 contains 15 residues. The CDR3 DNA reads TGTGCCAGCGGCTTAGATCGCGCAGGGAACAATGAGCAGTTCTTC. As protein: CASGLDRAGNNEQFF.

This clonotype was seen repeatedly, ten times or more. The V gene is TRBV29-1, the J gene TRBJ2-1; D unclear. The CDR3 spans 16 residues. The germline CDR1 and CDR2 sequences are SQVTM and ANQGSEA. The V end lost 0 bases, the J end lost 11 bases, and 23 bases lay between the germline ends. The CDR3 sequence is CSVEDLPGRVYDQQFF. CDR3 nucleotides: TGCAGCGTTGAAGATCTTCCGGGTAGGGTTTACGATCAGCAGTTCTTC.

The chain recombines TRBV11-3 with TRBJ1-1; D may be TRBD1 (6 bases). V dropped 3 bases and J dropped 0 bases, with 11 bases sitting between them. Germline CDR1 is SGHNT and CDR2 is YENEEA. The CDR3 length is 15 residues. CDR3 nucleotides: TGTGCCAGCAGCTTTCTCAGGGGTTTGAACACTGAAGCTTTCTTT. This translates into CASSFLRGLNTEAFF.

This clonotype was counted ten times or more. This sequence joins TRBV11-2 and TRBJ1-5; D remains ambiguous. V lost 0 bases and J 9 bases, leaving 9 bases between the germline ends. The CDR3 covers 13 residues. Per the germline V gene, CDR1 is SGHAT and CDR2 is FQNNGV. The DNA for the CDR3 is TGTGCCAGCAGCTTAGATCTCCGGAGGCCCCAGCATTTT. Translating it yields CASSLDLRRPQHF.

This clonotype occurred many times. The V call is TRBV5-1, the J call TRBJ1-5, with unresolved D. The CDR3 spans 14 residues. Germline V lookup: CDR1 SGHRS, CDR2 YFSETQ. Deletions cut 0 bases from V and 4 bases from J, with 8 bases between. The CDR3 protein is CASSLGLGNQPQHF. The CDR3 nucleotides read TGCGCCAGCAGCTTGGGACTAGGGAATCAGCCCCAGCATTTT.

This clonotype appeared many times. Here the CDR3 DNA reads TGCGCCAGCAGCCAAGACGGCGCGGGCAGGGTAAATCAGCCCCAGCATTTT. Translation: CASSQDGAGRVNQPQHF. The chain recombines TRBV4-1 with TRBJ1-5, with D possibly being TRBD1 (5 bases). Trimming cost V 0 bases and J 4 bases, with 16 bases left between them. The CDR3 covers 17 residues. Per germline, CDR1 MGHRA and CDR2 YSYEKL.

This clonotype came up a few times. The V and J genes are TRBV20-1 and TRBJ1-5; possibly TRBD1 for D (5 bases). The V end lost 5 bases, the J end lost 5 bases, and 10 bases lay between the germline ends. The germline CDR1 and CDR2 sequences are DFQATT and SNEGSKA (reference sequence). CDR3 length: 12 amino acids. The CDR3 bases are TGCAGTGCTCACGTAGGGGATCAGCCCCAGCATTTT. Its protein product is CSAHVGDQPQHF.

This clonotype occurred many times. This chain connects TRBV30 to TRBJ2-7, with TRBD1 as a possible D gene (5 bases). Germline-derived CDR1 and CDR2 are GTSNPN and SVGIG (reference sequence). V lost 0 bases and J 7 bases, leaving 22 bases between the germline ends. The CDR3 totals 16 residues. The CDR3 bases are TGTGCCTGGAGTGTACTTCGGTGGGGCCGGAAAGGGGAGCAGTACTTC. Translation gives CAWSVLRWGRKGEQYF.

This clonotype was recorded many times. The chain recombines TRBV6-5 with TRBJ1-1; TRBD1 agrees at 9 bases. The junction had 8 bases not matched to a gene; V was cut back by 7 bases and J by 5 bases. There are 14 residues in the CDR3. Germline CDR1 reads MNHEY; CDR2 reads SVGAGI. This CDR3 reads CASTTGQGRTEAFF. In nucleotides, the CDR3 is TGTGCCAGCACCACCGGACAGGGGAGGACTGAAGCTTTCTTT.

This clonotype was detected ten times or more. The V and J genes are TRBV20-1 and TRBJ2-7; 9 positions match TRBD1. CDR3 length equals 15 residues. Trimming at V came to 2 bases and at J to 3 bases, leaving 8 bases not matched to a gene. Germline V gene lookup returns CDR1 DFQATT and CDR2 SNEGSKA (reference sequence). The CDR3 sequence: CSARRPGQGHYEQYF. The CDR3, as DNA: TGCAGTGCTAGACGGCCTGGACAGGGGCACTACGAGCAGTACTTC.

The rearrangement links TRBV28 to TRBJ1-2, with 9 bases matching TRBD1. The germline V gene encodes CDR1 MDHEN and CDR2 SYDVKM. There are 13 residues in the CDR3. V shed 2 bases, J shed 5 bases, and the junction held 0 bases outside the gene matches. The CDR3 coding sequence is TGTGCCAGCAGTTTAGGACAGGGGTATGGCTACACCTTC. Its translation: CASSLGQGYGYTF.

This clonotype was seen repeatedly, ten times or more. This chain joins TRBV7-8 and TRBJ2-1; 9 bases are a match to TRBD2. CDR3 length: 15 amino acids. V dropped 8 bases and J dropped 3; count of bases not matched to a gene: 8. Germline lookup yields CDR1 SGHVS and CDR2 FQNEAQ. The CDR3 DNA sequence: TGTGCCAGCCGGCGGCTAGCGGGGAACTACAATGAGCAGTTCTTC. It translates to CASRRLAGNYNEQFF.

In its sample, this clonotype was seen many times. The chain links TRBV4-1 to TRBJ2-7; 8 bases line up with TRBD1. CDR3 size: 16 residues. From germline, CDR1 is MGHRA and CDR2 YSYEKL. V lost 4 bases to trimming and J lost 0 bases; unmatched junction nucleotides: 8. The CDR3 bases are TGCGCCAGCAGCCGAATTGGACAGGGAGCCTCCTACGAGCAGTACTTC. Amino acids: CASSRIGQGASYEQYF.

This clonotype showed up many times. The V and J genes are TRBV5-6 and TRBJ2-7; 10 positions match TRBD1. The germline V gene has CDR1 SGHDT and CDR2 YYEEEE. The CDR3 has 14 amino acids. With 0 bases clipped from V and 7 bases from J, the junction kept 4 bases outside the gene matches. The chain's CDR3 is CASSLGWTGGEQYF. The DNA for the CDR3 is TGTGCCAGCAGCTTGGGTTGGACAGGGGGTGAGCAGTACTTC.

This clonotype was observed many times. V is TRBV5-1 and J is TRBJ2-7; a weak D match, TRBD2 (5 bases). Germline V CDR1 and CDR2: SGHRS, YFSETQ. The CDR3 covers 15 residues. The ends were cut back, 1 base at V and 5 bases at J, with 16 bases in the middle. CDR3 bases: TGCGCCAGCAGCTTGAGCAGCGGATGGGTCGACGAGCAGTACTTC. Translation gives CASSLSSGWVDEQYF.

The J gene is TRBJ2-7, the V gene TRBV19, with D tentatively TRBD2 (6 bases). CDR3 length: 14 amino acids. CDR1 is LNHDA, CDR2 SQIVND, per germline (reference sequence). V gave up 3 bases and J gave up 3 bases, with 12 bases separating them. Here the CDR3 reads CASSMVAGSYEQYF. In DNA, the CDR3 is TGTGCCAGTAGTATGGTCGCCGGGAGCTACGAGCAGTACTTC.

The table lists this clonotype with many counts. The chain couples TRBV11-2 to TRBJ2-7; a possible D gene is TRBD2 (5 bases). From germline, CDR1 is SGHAT and CDR2 FQNNGV. V was pared by 6 bases and J by 6 bases, with 15 bases between. The CDR3 totals 13 residues. CDR3 in DNA: TGTGCCAGCAGTCCTTCGGGAATAGGCGAGCAGTACTTC. It codes for CASSPSGIGEQYF.

In its sample, this clonotype was seen many times. This rearrangement joins TRBV7-9 to TRBJ2-1, with unresolved D. CDR3 size: 13 residues. CDR1 is SEHNR and CDR2 is FQNEAQ in the germline V gene (reference sequence). V gave up 5 bases and J gave up 4 bases, with 9 bases separating them. CDR3 loop: CASSVVPYNEQFF. CDR3 sequence (DNA): TGTGCCAGCAGCGTAGTCCCTTACAATGAGCAGTTCTTC. The full variable domain, its missing parts supplied by reference TRBV7-9 and TRBJ2-1, is DTGVSQNPRHKITKRGQNVTFRCDPISEHNRLYWYRQTLGQGPEFLTYFQNEAQLEKSRLLSDRFSAERPKGSFSTLEIQRTEQGDSAMYLCASSVVPYNEQFFGPGTRLTVL.

Comments on this clonotype: The conserved phenylalanine or tryptophan is not found at the CDR3 terminus, so this likely reflects a read error. V gene TRBV7-2 combines with J gene TRBJ1-2; 11 bases align to TRBD1. This CDR3 has 15 residues. Germline CDR1 SGHTA, CDR2 FQGNSA. This CDR3 reads CVSSPRTGGAEGYTL. As DNA, the CDR3 is TGTGTCAGCAGCCCACGGACAGGGGGCGCGGAAGGCTACACCCTC.

This clonotype was seen ten or more times. The J gene is TRBJ2-1, the V gene TRBV20-1; D remains unclear. The CDR3 has 13 residues. Germline CDR1 and CDR2: DFQATT and SNEGSKA (reference sequence). V was trimmed by 4 bases and J by 8 bases, leaving 15 bases between them. The CDR3 region is CSANPSQNHEQFF. CDR3 bases: TGCAGTGCTAATCCGTCCCAAAACCATGAGCAGTTCTTC.

This clonotype appeared many times. The chain joins TRBV28 to TRBJ1-1; 7 nucleotides line up with TRBD1. Per the germline V gene, CDR1 is MDHEN and CDR2 is SYDVKM. The CDR3 consists of 14 residues. Trimming at V came to 2 bases and at J to 7 bases, leaving 7 bases not matched to a gene. The CDR3, as DNA: TGTGCCAGCAGTTTAGATTTCAGGGGGAGTGAAGCTTTCTTT. Its translation: CASSLDFRGSEAFF.

The table lists this clonotype with a few counts. The V gene is TRBV6-2 or TRBV6-3, the J gene TRBJ2-5; D uncertain. The CDR3 is 15 residues long. Looked up from germline, CDR1 is MNHEY and CDR2 is SVGEGT. Deletions cut 0 bases from V and 1 base from J, with 9 bases between. CDR3 protein: CASSYSARPQETQYF. The CDR3, as DNA: TGTGCCAGCAGTTACTCGGCGCGGCCCCAAGAGACCCAGTACTTC.